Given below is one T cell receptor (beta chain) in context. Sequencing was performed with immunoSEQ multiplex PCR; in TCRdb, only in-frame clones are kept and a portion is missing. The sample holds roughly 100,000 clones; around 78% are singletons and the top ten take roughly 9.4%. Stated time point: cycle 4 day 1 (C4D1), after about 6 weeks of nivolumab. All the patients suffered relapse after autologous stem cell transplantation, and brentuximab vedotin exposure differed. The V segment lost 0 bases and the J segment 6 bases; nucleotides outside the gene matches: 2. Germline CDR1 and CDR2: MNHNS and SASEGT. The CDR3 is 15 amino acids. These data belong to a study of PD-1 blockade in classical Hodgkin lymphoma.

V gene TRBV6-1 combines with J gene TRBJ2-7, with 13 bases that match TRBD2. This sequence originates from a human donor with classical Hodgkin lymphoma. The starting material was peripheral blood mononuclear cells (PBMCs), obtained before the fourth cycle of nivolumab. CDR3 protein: CASSEAGLAGTEQYF. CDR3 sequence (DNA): TGTGCCAGCAGTGAAGCGGGACTAGCGGGAACCGAGCAGTACTTC.